The text below deals with one T cell receptor (beta chain). The target antigen is unknown. Germline CDR1 and CDR2: SGHAT and FQNNGV. Trimming removed 2 bases from V and 4 bases from J, with 6 bases in between. This CDR3 comprises 13 residues. This sample was included in a study of T cell responses to AZD1222 COVID-19 vaccine. Study results and limitations: Baseline testing showed seropositivity in only five or six AZD1222 recipients. Repertoire collection took place solely once the T cell response had peaked. Unmutated variant regions are reportedly targeted by nearly half of spike-specific TCRs.

This table comes from immunoSEQ multiplex PCR, and its TCRdb copy is limited to in-frame clones, with some not included. Of tens of thousands of clones in the sample, roughly 90% are singletons; the top ten hold around 8.9%. The source of this sequence is an adult who received the AZD1222 COVID-19 vaccine. The material was peripheral blood, obtained 28 days after the second AZD1222 dose. The V and J genes are TRBV11-2 and TRBJ2-1, with no clear D. The CDR3 region has the DNA TGTGCCAGCAGCTTATATAGATACAATGAGCAGTTCTTC. Amino acids: CASSLYRYNEQFF.